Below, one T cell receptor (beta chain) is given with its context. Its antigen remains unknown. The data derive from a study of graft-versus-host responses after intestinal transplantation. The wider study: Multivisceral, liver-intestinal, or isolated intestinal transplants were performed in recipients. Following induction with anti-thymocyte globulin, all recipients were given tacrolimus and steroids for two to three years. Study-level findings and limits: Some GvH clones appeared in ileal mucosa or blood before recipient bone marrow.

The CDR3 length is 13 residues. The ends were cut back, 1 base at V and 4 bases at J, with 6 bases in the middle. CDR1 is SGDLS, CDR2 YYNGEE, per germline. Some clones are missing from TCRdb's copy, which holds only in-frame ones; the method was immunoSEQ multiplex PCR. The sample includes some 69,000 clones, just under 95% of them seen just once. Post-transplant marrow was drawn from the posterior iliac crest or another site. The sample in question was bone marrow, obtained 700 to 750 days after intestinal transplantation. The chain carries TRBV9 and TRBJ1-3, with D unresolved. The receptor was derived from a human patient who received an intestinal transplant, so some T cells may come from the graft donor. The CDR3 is CASSVNPGNTIYF. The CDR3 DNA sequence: TGTGCCAGCAGCGTAAATCCCGGAAACACCATATATTTT.